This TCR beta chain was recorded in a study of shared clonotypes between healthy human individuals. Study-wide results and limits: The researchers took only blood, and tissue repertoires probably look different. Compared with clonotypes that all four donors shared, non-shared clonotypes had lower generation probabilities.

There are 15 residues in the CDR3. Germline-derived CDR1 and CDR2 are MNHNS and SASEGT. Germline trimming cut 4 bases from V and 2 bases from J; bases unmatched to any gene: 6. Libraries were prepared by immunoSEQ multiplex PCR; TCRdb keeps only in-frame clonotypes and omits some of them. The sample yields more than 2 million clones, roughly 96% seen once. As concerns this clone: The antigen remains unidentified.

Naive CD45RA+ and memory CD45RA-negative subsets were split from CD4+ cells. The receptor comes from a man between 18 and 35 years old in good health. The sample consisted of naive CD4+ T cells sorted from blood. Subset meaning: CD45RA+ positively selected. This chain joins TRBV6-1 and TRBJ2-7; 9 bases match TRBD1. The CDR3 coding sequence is TGTGCCAGCAGTGTACACGGACAGGGGCCCTACGAGCAGTACTTC. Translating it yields CASSVHGQGPYEQYF.